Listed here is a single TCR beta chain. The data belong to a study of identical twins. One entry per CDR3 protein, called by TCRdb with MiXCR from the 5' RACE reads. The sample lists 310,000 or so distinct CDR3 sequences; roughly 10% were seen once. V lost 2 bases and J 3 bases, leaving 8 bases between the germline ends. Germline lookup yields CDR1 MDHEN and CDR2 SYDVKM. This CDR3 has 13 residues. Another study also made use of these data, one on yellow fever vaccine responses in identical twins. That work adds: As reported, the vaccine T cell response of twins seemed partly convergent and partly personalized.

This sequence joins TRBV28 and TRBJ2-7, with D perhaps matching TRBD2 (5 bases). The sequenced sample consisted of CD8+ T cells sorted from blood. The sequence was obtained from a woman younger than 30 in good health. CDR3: CASSLRGYYEQYF. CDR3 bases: TGTGCCAGCAGTTTACGGGGTTACTACGAGCAGTACTTC.